A selection of T cell receptor beta chains follows, all from one sample in a study of read filtering for tumor transcriptome and immune sequencing. One entry per CDR3 protein results from TCRdb running MiXCR on the reads. The table lists 100,000 to 150,000 distinct CDR3 sequences, about 13% of them singletons, with around 8.2% in the top ten. Sequences were obtained from a population of CD138-negative cells sorted from bone marrow. The receptors here all came from a donor at least 40 years old with multiple myeloma. The conserved cysteine and the conserved F or W are not part of the CDR3 here. Each record gives: V gene, CDR3 protein.

>TRBV6-5
ASSYRIGEQF
>TRBV18
ASSPRILAYEQY
>TRBV13
ASSPDRGHSGRASTDTQY
>TRBV18
ASSPDRGKNIQY
>TRBV11-2
ASSPWGGSTYEQY
>TRBV10-3
ATRTSGSLTDTQY
>TRBV5-1
ASSKDGNQPQH
>TRBV29-1
SVEWDTEAF
>TRBV5-1
ASSLGLDNEQF
>TRBV29-1
SVEDHPEGADTQY
>TRBV7-2
ASSFSNTEAF
>TRBV2
ASRSSGKSPLH
>TRBV11-2
ASSSWPRGVDLEAF
>TRBV5-6
ASSFRTSGLNTGELF
>TRBV6-2/TRBV6-3
ASSYSSSSGYQETQY
>TRBV12-3/TRBV12-4
ASGTGGFDTEAF
>TRBV20-1
SAKGQGNTGELF
>TRBV2
ASSEAAFPFVGINTEAF
>TRBV29-1
SVREGADTQY
>TRBV30
AGGTRAGYGYT
>TRBV27
ASSSLAADTGELF
>TRBV7-9
ASRGPPNTGELF
>TRBV20-1
SAVERQETQY
>TRBV6-2/TRBV6-3
ASRDAYEQY
>TRBV9
ASSTLTGASTDTQY